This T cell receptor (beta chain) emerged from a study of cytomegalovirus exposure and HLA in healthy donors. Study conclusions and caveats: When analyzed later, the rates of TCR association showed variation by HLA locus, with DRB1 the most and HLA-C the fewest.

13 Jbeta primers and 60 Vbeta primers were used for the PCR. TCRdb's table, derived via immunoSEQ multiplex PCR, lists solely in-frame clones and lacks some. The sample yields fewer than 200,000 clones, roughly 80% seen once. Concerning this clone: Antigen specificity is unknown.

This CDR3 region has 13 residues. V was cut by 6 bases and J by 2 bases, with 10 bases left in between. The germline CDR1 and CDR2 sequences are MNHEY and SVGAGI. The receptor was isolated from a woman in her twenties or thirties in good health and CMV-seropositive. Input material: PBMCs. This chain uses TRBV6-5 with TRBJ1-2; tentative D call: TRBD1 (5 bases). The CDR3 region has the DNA TGTGCCAGCAGGCGGGACGCCAACTATGGCTACACCTTC. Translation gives CASRRDANYGYTF.